These T cell receptor beta chains were read from a single sample in a study of Tregs in tolerant kidney transplant recipients. TCRdb keeps only in-frame clones here, not all; method: immunoSEQ multiplex PCR. The sample has tens of thousands of clones, under 95% seen once. Sequencing input: Tregs from blood. The receptors derive from a human donor in good health. Both conserved end residues are part of each CDR3. D genes are given only for firm matches. A clone size is listed for some rows: how often the clone was seen (once, few, many), or a class if it is expanded.

clone_size | j_call | v_call | d_call | cdr3_aa | cdr3_nt
NA | TRBJ2-7 | TRBV5-1 | TRBD2 | CASRTFGTSGRNEQYF | TGCGCCAGCAGAACTTTCGGGACTAGCGGGAGAAACGAGCAGTACTTC
NA | TRBJ2-7 | TRBV11-2 | NA | CASSPRRAYEQYF | TGTGCCAGCAGCCCACGGAGGGCCTACGAGCAGTACTTC
NA | TRBJ1-2 | TRBV20-1 | NA | CSARGPDGYTF | TGCAGTGCTAGGGGGCCGGATGGCTACACCTTC
NA | TRBJ2-2 | TRBV5-1 | NA | CASSVVTGELFF | TGCGCCAGCAGCGTTGTCACCGGGGAGCTGTTTTTT
NA | TRBJ1-2 | TRBV9 | TRBD1 | CASSVRTGGGYTF | TGTGCCAGCAGCGTAAGGACAGGAGGGGGCTACACCTTC
NA | TRBJ2-4 | TRBV27 | NA | CASSTRGGNIQYF | TGTGCCAGCAGTACCCGGGGCGGAAACATTCAGTACTTC
NA | TRBJ2-5 | TRBV18 | NA | CASSFTELQETQYF | TGTGCCAGCTCCTTCACAGAACTCCAAGAGACCCAGTACTTC
NA | TRBJ1-2 | TRBV9 | TRBD1 | CASSAGQGHYGGYTF | TGTGCCAGCAGCGCTGGACAGGGTCACTACGGGGGCTACACCTTC
NA | TRBJ1-5 | TRBV30 | NA | CAWRHPLDPYSNQPQHF | TGTGCCTGGAGACACCCGCTGGACCCCTATAGCAATCAGCCCCAGCATTTT
NA | TRBJ2-1 | TRBV7-9 | TRBD2 | CASSLRRGAAYNEQFF | TGTGCCAGCAGCCTAAGGCGGGGGGCGGCCTACAATGAGCAGTTCTTC
NA | TRBJ2-7 | TRBV19 | TRBD2 | CASSRTRGGGSYEQYF | TGTGCCAGTAGTAGAACACGGGGCGGGGGCTCCTACGAGCAGTACTTC
once | TRBJ2-7 | TRBV10-3 | NA | CAISELAGRNEQYF | TGTGCCATCAGTGAGTTGGCAGGTAGGAACGAGCAGTACTTC
NA | TRBJ1-2 | TRBV15 | NA | CATNRHEANYGYTF | TGTGCCACCAACCGACACGAAGCTAACTATGGCTACACCTTC
NA | TRBJ2-7 | TRBV28 | NA | CASRRMIAHEQYF | TGTGCCAGCAGGAGGATGATAGCTCACGAGCAGTACTTC
NA | TRBJ1-3 | TRBV7-2 | NA | CASSYQGAWSGNTIYF | TGTGCCAGCAGCTACCAGGGAGCGTGGTCTGGAAACACCATATATTTT
NA | TRBJ2-3 | TRBV7-6 | NA | CASSLALEGLGTDTQYF | TGTGCCAGCAGCTTAGCTCTGGAGGGGTTGGGGACAGATACGCAGTATTTT
NA | TRBJ1-6 | TRBV10-3 | NA | CAINVGYNSPLHF | TGTGCCATCAACGTCGGATATAATTCACCCCTCCACTTT
few | TRBJ2-1 | TRBV6-6 | NA | CASSPREGAYNEQFF | TGTGCCAGCAGTCCCAGGGAGGGGGCCTACAATGAGCAGTTCTTC
NA | TRBJ2-1 | TRBV18 | NA | CASRFQGLGHEQFF | TGTGCCAGCCGGTTTCAGGGGTTGGGCCATGAGCAGTTCTTC
NA | TRBJ2-7 | TRBV18 | NA | CASSMGTRIGEQYF | TGTGCCAGCTCAATGGGGACAAGGATAGGCGAGCAGTACTTC
NA | TRBJ1-1 | TRBV30 | NA | CAWSKSSVRTEAFF | TGTGCCTGGAGCAAGAGTTCCGTAAGAACTGAAGCTTTCTTT
NA | TRBJ1-5 | TRBV21-1 | NA | CASRWGNQPQHF | TGTGCCAGCAGATGGGGAAATCAGCCCCAGCATTTT
NA | TRBJ1-6 | TRBV2 | NA | CASSVSAANSPLHF | TGTGCCAGCAGTGTATCAGCGGCTAATTCACCCCTCCACTTT
once | TRBJ2-7 | TRBV11-2 | TRBD1 | CASSLEARDRGHYEQYF | TGTGCCAGCAGCTTAGAAGCTCGGGACAGGGGGCACTACGAGCAGTACTTC
NA | TRBJ2-2 | TRBV5-1 | TRBD1 | CASRVQGANTGELFF | TGCGCCAGCAGGGTCCAGGGGGCTAACACCGGGGAGCTGTTTTTT
NA | TRBJ1-1 | TRBV5-4 | TRBD1 | CASFGQGQGNTEAFF | TGTGCCAGCTTCGGACAGGGGCAGGGGAACACTGAAGCTTTCTTT
NA | TRBJ1-5 | TRBV29-1 | TRBD1 | CSVLDRGNQPQHF | TGCAGCGTTTTGGACAGGGGAAATCAGCCCCAGCATTTT
NA | TRBJ1-5 | TRBV5-1 | NA | CASSLAGGIENQPQHF | TGCGCCAGCAGCTTGGCCGGCGGGATCGAAAATCAGCCCCAGCATTTT
NA | TRBJ2-2 | TRBV25-1 | TRBD1 | CASRQGVTGELFF | TGTGCCAGCAGACAGGGGGTCACCGGGGAGCTGTTTTTT
NA | TRBJ2-1 | TRBV2 | TRBD2 | CASSRTSGDRSYNEQFF | TGTGCCAGCAGTCGGACTAGCGGGGACCGCTCCTACAATGAGCAGTTCTTC
NA | TRBJ1-1 | TRBV6-5 | NA | CASSSRTGATEAFF | TGTGCCAGCAGTTCTCGGACCGGGGCCACTGAAGCTTTCTTT
NA | TRBJ1-4 | TRBV9 | TRBD1 | CASSTGGENEKLFF | TGTGCCAGCAGCACAGGGGGCGAAAATGAAAAACTGTTTTTT
NA | TRBJ1-5 | TRBV6-1 | NA | CASRRGSEPQHF | TGTGCCAGCAGAAGGGGATCGGAGCCCCAGCATTTT
NA | TRBJ1-2 | TRBV11-2 | TRBD1 | CASSPPGGTANSYGYTF | TGTGCCAGCAGCCCCCCGGGTGGGACAGCGAATTCCTATGGCTACACCTTC
NA | TRBJ2-5 | TRBV9 | TRBD2 | CASNTAGGGTQYF | TGTGCCAGCAACACGGCGGGAGGTGGGACCCAGTACTTC
NA | TRBJ1-1 | TRBV18 | NA | CASSSRGPGGTEAFF | TGTGCTAGCTCAAGTAGGGGCCCCGGTGGGACTGAAGCTTTCTTT
NA | TRBJ1-5 | TRBV29-1 | NA | CSVSDTYQPQHF | TGCAGCGTCTCAGACACCTATCAGCCCCAGCATTTT
NA | TRBJ1-1 | TRBV5-1 | NA | CASSSQGGIGIPEAFF | TGCGCCAGCAGCTCACAGGGTGGGATAGGGATCCCTGAAGCTTTCTTT
NA | TRBJ2-2 | TRBV2 | TRBD2 | CASTATSAAFTGELFF | TGTGCCAGCACTGCGACTAGCGCGGCGTTTACCGGGGAGCTGTTTTTT
NA | TRBJ2-3 | TRBV5-4 | NA | CASSLGLEGVGTDTQYF | TGTGCCAGCAGCTTGGGTTTAGAGGGAGTCGGCACAGATACGCAGTATTTT
NA | TRBJ2-3 | TRBV2 | TRBD2 | CASSAERGGTDTQYF | TGTGCCAGCAGTGCTGAGCGGGGGGGCACAGATACGCAGTATTTT
few | TRBJ1-4 | TRBV30 | NA | CAWSEEGTVSEEKLFF | TGTGCCTGGAGTGAAGAGGGGACTGTCTCTGAAGAAAAACTGTTTTTT
once | TRBJ1-1 | TRBV5-4 | NA | CASSLVPGSNTEAFF | TGTGCCAGCAGCTTGGTGCCGGGTTCGAACACTGAAGCTTTCTTT
NA | TRBJ2-1 | TRBV5-4 | TRBD2 | CASSLPASGSYNEQFF | TGTGCCAGCAGCTTGCCCGCTAGCGGTTCCTACAATGAGCAGTTCTTC
NA | TRBJ2-3 | TRBV19 | TRBD2 | CASTRLAGGNTDTQYF | TGTGCCAGCACCCGACTAGCGGGGGGGAACACAGATACGCAGTATTTT
once | TRBJ1-2 | TRBV18 | TRBD1 | CASSPGTEAYSGYTF | TGTGCCAGCTCACCTGGGACAGAAGCGTACTCTGGCTACACCTTC
NA | TRBJ1-2 | TRBV2 | NA | CASRSKNFNYGYTF | TGTGCCAGCAGGTCCAAAAACTTTAACTATGGCTACACCTTC
NA | TRBJ2-3 | TRBV15 | NA | CATSHSGFTDTQYF | TGTGCCACCAGCCATTCGGGGTTCACAGATACGCAGTATTTT